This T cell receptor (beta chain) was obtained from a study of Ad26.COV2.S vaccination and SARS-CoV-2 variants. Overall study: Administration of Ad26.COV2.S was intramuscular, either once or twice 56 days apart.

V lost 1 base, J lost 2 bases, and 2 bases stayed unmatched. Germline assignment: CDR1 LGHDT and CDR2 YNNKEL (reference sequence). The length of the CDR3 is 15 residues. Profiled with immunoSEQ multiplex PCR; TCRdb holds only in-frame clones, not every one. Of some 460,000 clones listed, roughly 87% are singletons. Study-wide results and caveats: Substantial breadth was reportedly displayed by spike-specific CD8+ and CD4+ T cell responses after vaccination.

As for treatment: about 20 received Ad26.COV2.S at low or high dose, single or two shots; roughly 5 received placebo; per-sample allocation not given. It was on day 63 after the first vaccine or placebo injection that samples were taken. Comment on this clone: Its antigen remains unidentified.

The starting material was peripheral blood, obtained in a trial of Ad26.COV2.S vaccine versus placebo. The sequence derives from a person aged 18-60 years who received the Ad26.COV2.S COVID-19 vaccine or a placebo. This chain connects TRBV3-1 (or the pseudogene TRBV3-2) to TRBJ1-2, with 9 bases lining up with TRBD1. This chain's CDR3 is CASSQVTGGNYGYTF. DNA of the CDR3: TGTGCCAGCAGCCAAGTCACAGGGGGCAACTATGGCTACACCTTC.